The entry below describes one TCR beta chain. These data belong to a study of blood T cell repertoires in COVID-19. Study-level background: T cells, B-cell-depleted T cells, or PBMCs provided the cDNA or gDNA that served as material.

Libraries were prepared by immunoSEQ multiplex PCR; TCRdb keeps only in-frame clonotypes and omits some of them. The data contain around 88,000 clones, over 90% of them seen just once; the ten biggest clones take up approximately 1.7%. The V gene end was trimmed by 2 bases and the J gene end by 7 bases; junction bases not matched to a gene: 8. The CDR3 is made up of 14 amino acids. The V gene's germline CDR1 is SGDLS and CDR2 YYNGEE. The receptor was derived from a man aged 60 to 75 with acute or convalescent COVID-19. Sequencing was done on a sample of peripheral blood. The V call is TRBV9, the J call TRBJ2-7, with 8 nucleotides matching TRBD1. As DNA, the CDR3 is TGTGCCAGCAGCGTCCGACAGGGGCTCGAGGAGCAGTACTTC. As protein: CASSVRQGLEEQYF.